Listed here are 5 T cell receptor beta chains from one sample, sequenced in a study of T-cell memory formation after mild COVID-19. In TCRdb, the 5' RACE reads were re-called with MiXCR into one record per CDR3 protein. Among 450,000 or so distinct CDR3 sequences, more than 20% were seen once, and the ten largest hold roughly an eighth. The sample was PBMCs or a T cell subset sorted from them (not recorded which). Every receptor here comes from an adult woman who had mild COVID-19 (a few samples of this study predate the infection). Cell type and time point are not known.

This clonotype occurred a few times. The genes are TRBV5-5 and TRBJ1-1; D gene unclear. The CDR3 consists of 16 residues. Deletions cut 2 bases from V and 2 bases from J, with 16 bases between. Looked up from germline, CDR1 is SGHKS and CDR2 is YYEKEE (reference sequence). The CDR3 protein is CASSFALRATNTEAFF. DNA for the CDR3: TGTGCCAGCAGCTTTGCCTTGAGGGCTACCAACACTGAAGCTTTCTTT.

This clonotype was seen many times. The V call is TRBV7-9, the J call TRBJ2-5, with D perhaps TRBD1 (6 bases). V shed 5 bases and J shed 2 bases, with 12 bases lying between them. Germline V gene lookup returns CDR1 SEHNR and CDR2 FQNEAQ (reference sequence). The CDR3 runs to 14 residues. CDR3 in DNA: TGTGCCAGCAGCCTAGGGGGAGTTCAAGAGACCCAGTACTTC. Protein product: CASSLGGVQETQYF.

The chain is built from TRBV11-2 and TRBJ2-1; D possibly uses TRBD1 or TRBD2 (5 bases each). V lost 0 bases and J 4 bases, leaving 10 bases between the germline ends. Germline-derived CDR1 and CDR2 are SGHAT and FQNNGV. The CDR3 length is 15 residues. The CDR3 nucleotides read TGTGCCAGCAGCTTAGACCCGGGACGGTACAATGAGCAGTTCTTC. This sequence encodes CASSLDPGRYNEQFF. The full variable domain, its missing parts supplied by reference TRBV11-2 and TRBJ2-1, is EAGVAQSPRYKIIEKRQSVAFWCNPISGHATLYWYQQILGQGPKLLIQFQNNGVVDDSQLPKDRFSAERLKGVDSTLKIQPAKLEDSAVYLCASSLDPGRYNEQFFGPGTRLTVL.

The rearrangement joins TRBV20-1 to TRBJ1-1; D is possibly TRBD1 (6 bases). Germline-derived CDR1 and CDR2 are DFQATT and SNEGSKA (reference sequence). The CDR3 spans 13 residues. V lost 0 bases and J 4 bases, leaving 9 bases between the germline ends. CDR3 nucleotides: TGCAGTGCTAGAGATACGGGGGCCACTGAAGCTTTCTTT. Translated, it gives CSARDTGATEAFF.

V is TRBV12-3 or TRBV12-4 and J is TRBJ1-6; D is perhaps TRBD1 (6 bases). Trimming stripped 5 bases from V and 7 bases from J, with 15 bases between. The CDR3 consists of 15 residues. CDR3 sequence (DNA): TGTGCCAGCAGTAGTTTGGGAGGGGGGAATTCACCCCTCCACTTT. Amino acids: CASSSLGGGNSPLHF.